This entry lists 16 T cell receptor beta chains sequenced from one sample in a study of cytomegalovirus exposure and HLA in healthy donors. Data came from immunoSEQ multiplex PCR; TCRdb stores just in-frame clones and leaves some out. The sample records under 250,000 clones, less than 90% being singletons. Sequenced sample: PBMCs. All receptors come from a man younger than 35 in good health and CMV-seropositive.

V is TRBV6-5 and J is TRBJ2-3, with D perhaps TRBD2 (5 bases). CDR1 and CDR2 from the germline V gene are MNHEY and SVGAGI. This CDR3 comprises 15 residues. Trimming took off 2 bases at V and 4 bases at J, with 13 bases between the two ends. The CDR3 DNA reads as TGTGCCAGCAGTTACACTAGAGAATACGCAGATACGCAGTATTTT. It yields the protein CASSYTREYADTQYF.

The V gene is TRBV5-1, the J gene TRBJ2-4; D is perhaps TRBD1 or TRBD2 (6 bases each). CDR3 length: 16 residues. Germline CDR1 reads SGHRS; CDR2 reads YFSETQ. Trimming took off 0 bases at V and 1 base at J, with 11 bases between the two ends. The CDR3 loop is CASSLEGGTAKNIQYF. In nucleotides, the CDR3 is TGCGCCAGCAGCTTGGAGGGGGGAACGGCCAAAAACATTCAGTACTTC. The complete variable domain, with remaining parts taken from reference TRBV5-1 and TRBJ2-4, reads KAGVTQTPRYLIKTRGQQVTLSCSPISGHRSVSWYQQTPGQGLQFLFEYFSETQRNKGNFPGRFSGRQFSNSRSEMNVSTLELGDSALYLCASSLEGGTAKNIQYFGAGTRLSVL.

In this sample, this clone turned up a few times. J is TRBJ2-2 and V is TRBV10-3; the D gene is possibly TRBD2 (5 bases). CDR1 is ENHRY, CDR2 SYGVKD, per germline. With 3 bases removed from V and 4 bases from J, the gap between germline ends came to 12 bases. This CDR3 is 15 amino acids long. The CDR3 DNA reads TGTGCCATCAGTGAATACGGGGTTAGCACCGGGGAGCTGTTTTTT. Translation gives CAISEYGVSTGELFF.

This chain uses TRBV25-1 with TRBJ2-3, with no clear D. The CDR3 is 15 amino acids. The V end lost 2 bases, the J end lost 0 bases, and 9 bases lay between the germline ends. In germline, CDR1 is MGHDK, CDR2 SYGVNS. The CDR3 here is CASSEAGKSTDTQYF. CDR3 DNA sequence: TGTGCCAGCAGTGAAGCAGGAAAAAGCACAGATACGCAGTATTTT.

The J gene is TRBJ1-1, the V gene TRBV27; 10 bases align to TRBD1. V dropped 5 bases and J dropped 11; count of bases not matched to a gene: 5. The germline gives CDR1 MNHEY, CDR2 SMNVEV (reference sequence). CDR3 length equals 12 residues. The chain's CDR3 is CASSETGGWAFF. The CDR3 DNA sequence: TGTGCCAGCAGTGAGACAGGGGGCTGGGCTTTCTTT.

The V call is TRBV2, the J call TRBJ2-7, with D tentatively TRBD2 (5 bases). Germline CDR1 is SNHLY and CDR2 is FYNNEI. The V end was cut by 0 bases, the J end by 3 bases, with 12 bases between. The CDR3 consists of 15 residues. In DNA, the CDR3 is TGTGCCAGCAGTGAAGCGAGGGCGCCGGGCTACGAGCAGTACTTC. It codes for CASSEARAPGYEQYF.

Details on this clone: The sample has other DNA sequences that encode this CDR3 too. This chain connects TRBV27 to TRBJ2-5, with 8 bases identical to TRBD1. Germline assignment: CDR1 MNHEY and CDR2 SMNVEV (reference sequence). The V gene end was trimmed by 5 bases and the J gene end by 3 bases; junction bases not matched to a gene: 2. This CDR3 has 13 amino acids. Here the CDR3 DNA reads TGTGCCAGCAGTCTGGACAGGGAAGAGACCCAGTACTTC. Translated, it gives CASSLDREETQYF.

This clone appeared a few times. This chain links TRBV2 with TRBJ2-1, with 9 bases aligning to TRBD1. CDR1 and CDR2 from the germline V gene are SNHLY and FYNNEI. The CDR3 totals 15 residues. V shed 8 bases and J 5 bases; nucleotides not matched to a gene: 10. The CDR3 coding sequence is TGTGCCAGCTTCCGGGACAGGGATATCCACAATGAGCAGTTCTTC. Translation gives CASFRDRDIHNEQFF.

The V call is TRBV5-5, the J call TRBJ2-7; D is perhaps TRBD1 (5 bases). Trimming took 0 bases from V and 0 from J, leaving 10 bases between them. CDR1 and CDR2 from the germline V gene are SGHKS and YYEKEE (reference sequence). The CDR3 sequence is 15 residues long. The CDR3 DNA reads TGTGCCAGCAGCTTGGCCAGGGCGGCCTCCTACGAGCAGTACTTC. Its translation: CASSLARAASYEQYF.

The chain employs TRBV30 and TRBJ1-5; D is uncertain. This CDR3 contains 14 residues. Per the germline V gene, CDR1 is GTSNPN and CDR2 is SVGIG (reference sequence). Trimming stripped 0 bases from V and 4 bases from J, with 10 bases between. The CDR3 here is CAWSVTGGNQPQHF. CDR3 nucleotide sequence: TGTGCCTGGAGTGTAACGGGAGGAAATCAGCCCCAGCATTTT. Full variable domain (remainder filled in from reference TRBV30 and TRBJ1-5): SQTIHQWPATLVQPVGSPLSLECTVEGTSNPNLYWYRQAAGRGLQLLFYSVGIGQISSEVPQNLSASRPQDRQFILSSKKLLLSDSGFYLCAWSVTGGNQPQHFGDGTRLSIL.

This clone was observed a few times. The chain couples TRBV6-5 to TRBJ2-5; no reliable D call. Germline V CDR1 and CDR2: MNHEY, SVGAGI. V lost 0 bases to trimming and J lost 5 bases, with 16 bases between them. The CDR3 runs 16 residues. The chain's CDR3 is CASSYSSWGIGETQYF. The CDR3 DNA reads as TGTGCCAGCAGTTACTCGTCGTGGGGTATTGGTGAGACCCAGTACTTC.

The chain combines TRBV29-1 with TRBJ2-3; D gene unclear. Trimming shortened V by 5 bases and J by 2 bases, and 11 bases separated the two germline ends. In germline, CDR1 is SQVTM, CDR2 ANQGSEA. This CDR3 comprises 13 residues. The CDR3 sequence is CSVLPTNTDTQYF. CDR3 bases: TGCAGCGTTTTACCTACGAACACAGATACGCAGTATTTT.

The chain recombines TRBV28 with TRBJ1-5; tentatively, D is TRBD1 (6 bases). The CDR3 is 14 amino acids. V lost 2 bases and J 7 bases, leaving 12 bases between the germline ends. Per the germline V gene, CDR1 is MDHEN and CDR2 is SYDVKM. In DNA, the CDR3 is TGTGCCAGCAGTTTAAGGGGGTCAGGACAGCCCCAGCATTTT. This encodes CASSLRGSGQPQHF.

This clone was recorded only once. V gene TRBV11-3 combines with J gene TRBJ2-7; D gene uncertain. Germline values: CDR1 SGHNT, CDR2 YENEEA. This CDR3 is built from 18 residues. Trimming stripped 5 bases from V and 4 bases from J, with 27 bases between. CDR3 amino acids: CASSQTQPCRTFVYEQYF. CDR3 coding DNA: TGTGCCAGCAGCCAGACCCAACCCTGCCGCACTTTCGTTTACGAGCAGTACTTC.

This clone has just one count. The J gene is TRBJ2-6, the V gene TRBV7-6; no reliable D call. The germline V and J ends were trimmed by 0 bases and 0 bases, with 9 bases remaining between them. The CDR3 consists of 17 residues. CDR1 SGHVS and CDR2 FNYEAQ come from the germline V gene. The CDR3 bases are TGTGCCAGCAGCTTAGCGCCTCCCTACTCTGGGGCCAACGTCCTGACTTTC. This encodes CASSLAPPYSGANVLTF.

The chain is built from TRBV15 and TRBJ1-2; D is perhaps TRBD1 (6 bases). Per germline, CDR1 LNHNV and CDR2 YYDKDF (reference sequence). The CDR3 has 13 amino acids. V lost 2 bases and J 8 bases, leaving 12 bases between the germline ends. CDR3 nucleotides: TGTGCCACCAGCAGAATACAGGGCTTCGGCTACACCTTC. Translation gives CATSRIQGFGYTF.